This T cell receptor (beta chain) was sequenced for a study of blood T cells in healthy people across ages. Study-level findings and limits: Total diversity from one million sequenced T cells was likely underestimated. Age advanced and TCR beta diversity per million T cells fell, roughly linearly.

The use of a sample-barcoded 5' primer and a J-beta primer mix characterized a second PCR of about 6 to 11 cycles. MiXCR, run by TCRdb on the 5' RACE reads, gives a single entry per CDR3 protein. There are 700,000 or so distinct CDR3 sequences in the sample; 22% occur only once, and around a fifth lies in the top ten. Total RNA extraction produced at least 5.5 micrograms (per sample) for the study. This clonotype was counted a few times. Its target is not known. Between the trimmed V and J ends, which lost 0 bases and 0 bases, there was a span of 15 bases. CDR1 is MGHRA, CDR2 YSYEKL, per germline. The CDR3 is 18 amino acids.

The source of this sequence is a man in his 70s in good health. The chain recombines TRBV4-1 with TRBJ1-5; unclear D gene. The sample was blood. The CDR3 spells CASSQEGGTDYSNQPQHF. The CDR3, as DNA: TGCGCCAGCAGCCAAGAAGGCGGAACGGACTATAGCAATCAGCCCCAGCATTTT.